The next 32 T cell receptor beta chains were all read from a single sample in a study of blood T cell repertoires in COVID-19. The assay was immunoSEQ multiplex PCR, and TCRdb's table has in-frame clones only and misses some. The table records 90,000 to 100,000 clones, 70% to 85% of them present only once. Material: peripheral blood. These receptor sequences come from a man between 65 and 85 years old with active or convalescent COVID-19.

The chain recombines TRBV6-6 with TRBJ1-4; unclear D gene. This CDR3 has 15 amino acids. Per the germline V gene, CDR1 is MNHNY and CDR2 is SVGAGI (reference sequence). V shed 7 bases and J shed 8 bases, with 20 bases lying between them. This CDR3 is CASIYDSRSLEKLFF. The DNA for the CDR3 is TGTGCCAGCATATACGATAGTAGGAGTTTAGAAAAACTGTTTTTT.

The chain couples TRBV7-6 to TRBJ2-7, with 7 bases lining up with TRBD2. The germline gives CDR1 SGHVS, CDR2 FNYEAQ. The CDR3 consists of 15 residues. J gave up 6 bases and V 1 base, and 9 bases lay outside the gene matches. The CDR3 protein is CASSLGRAPGGEQYF. The CDR3 DNA is TGTGCCAGCAGCTTAGGCAGGGCCCCGGGAGGCGAGCAGTACTTC.

The genes are TRBV28 and TRBJ2-3, with a tentative D call TRBD2 (5 bases). The CDR3 contains 14 residues. Trimming removed 6 bases at V and 6 bases at J, with 16 bases between. In germline, CDR1 is MDHEN, CDR2 SYDVKM. The CDR3 region has the DNA TGTGCCAGCAGGGCAGGAGGAAGTCGGGATACGCAGTATTTT. It codes for CASRAGGSRDTQYF.

This rearrangement joins TRBV12-3 or TRBV12-4 to TRBJ2-3; 7 nucleotides agree with TRBD1. The CDR3 runs to 11 residues. The junction had 8 bases not matched to a gene; V was cut back by 9 bases and J by 11 bases. CDR3 amino acids: CASRRGREQYF. The CDR3 nucleotides read TGTGCCAGTCGTAGGGGGCGAGAGCAGTATTTT.

This chain uses TRBV9 with TRBJ2-1; D gene uncertain. The CDR3 loop spans 15 amino acids. Germline V gene data show CDR1 as SGDLS and CDR2 as YYNGEE. V was cut by 1 base and J by 3 bases, with 11 bases left in between. This CDR3 is CASSVKVSSYNEQFF. The CDR3 nucleotides read TGTGCCAGCAGCGTAAAAGTATCGAGCTACAATGAGCAGTTCTTC.

This chain uses TRBV4-3 with TRBJ1-3; D perhaps matches TRBD1 (6 bases). Germline loops: CDR1 LGHNA, CDR2 YSLEER. CDR3 length: 15 amino acids. V shed 0 bases and J shed 5 bases, with 11 bases lying between them. The CDR3 loop is CASSQERGGRNTIYF. The CDR3 DNA sequence: TGCGCCAGCAGCCAAGAGAGAGGGGGTAGAAACACCATATATTTT.

The chain recombines TRBV20-1 with TRBJ1-6; D remains unclear. CDR1 is DFQATT and CDR2 is SNEGSKA in the germline V gene (reference sequence). Trimming stripped 3 bases from V and 4 bases from J, with 7 bases between. The CDR3 runs to 13 residues. CDR3 coding DNA: TGCAGTGCTAGTTCAGGATATAATTCACCCCTCCACTTT. This encodes CSASSGYNSPLHF.

The V and J genes are TRBV6-6 and TRBJ1-5; a weak D match, TRBD1 (6 bases). This CDR3 contains 14 residues. V dropped 6 bases and J dropped 3 bases, with 12 bases sitting between them. Germline V lookup: CDR1 MNHNY, CDR2 SVGAGI (reference sequence). The CDR3 here is CASSNTGPNQPQHF. The CDR3 DNA reads as TGTGCCAGCAGCAATACAGGGCCCAATCAGCCCCAGCATTTT.

J is TRBJ2-1 and V is TRBV27; 10 positions agree with TRBD1. With V trimmed by 5 bases and J by 6 bases, 13 bases remained unmatched. This CDR3 has 17 residues. In germline, CDR1 is MNHEY, CDR2 SMNVEV (reference sequence). The CDR3 reads CASSAIVGTGDSNEQFF. DNA of the CDR3: TGTGCCAGCAGTGCAATTGTCGGGACAGGGGATTCCAATGAGCAGTTCTTC.

The chain combines TRBV5-6 with TRBJ2-3, with TRBD2 matching over 9 bases. CDR3 size: 18 residues. J lost 2 bases, V lost 4 bases, and 14 bases had no gene match. CDR1 and CDR2 (germline): SGHDT, YYEEEE. For the CDR3, the DNA is TGTGCCAGCAGCGCCCGAGGGGCTAGCGGGGCGATCACAGATACGCAGTATTTT. Residues: CASSARGASGAITDTQYF.

This clone was picked up a small number of times. This chain joins TRBV21-1 and TRBJ1-1. TRBV21-1 is recorded as a pseudogene. This CDR3 is built from 15 residues. CDR3 protein: CASHIGWVKNTEAFF. The CDR3 DNA reads TGTGCCAGCCACATCGGGTGGGTCAAGAACACTGAAGCTTTCTTT.

This sequence joins TRBV5-4 and TRBJ2-2, with D uncertain. CDR1 SGHNT and CDR2 YYREEE come from the germline V gene (reference sequence). Trimming stripped 4 bases from V and 6 bases from J, with 7 bases between. The length of the CDR3 is 12 residues. The CDR3 nucleotides read TGTGCCAGCAGCCTCATAGCCGGGGAGCTGTTTTTT. Translated: CASSLIAGELFF.

This chain links TRBV11-1 with TRBJ2-7; 11 nucleotides align to TRBD2. This CDR3 spans 16 amino acids. Per the germline V gene, CDR1 is SGHAT and CDR2 is FQDESV (reference sequence). V shed 4 bases, J shed 4 bases, and the junction held 9 bases outside the gene matches. CDR3 residues: CASSSAGTSGLYEQYF. CDR3 bases: TGTGCCAGCAGCTCCGCCGGGACTAGCGGTCTATACGAGCAGTACTTC.

This chain joins TRBV7-2 and TRBJ1-4; tentative D call: TRBD1 (5 bases). Per the germline V gene, CDR1 is SGHTA and CDR2 is FQGNSA. The V gene lost 6 bases and the J gene lost 2 bases, with 10 bases spanning the gap. The CDR3 consists of 14 residues. CDR3 sequence: CASSLGHTNEKLFF. CDR3 nucleotide sequence: TGTGCCAGCAGTTTGGGGCACACTAATGAAAAACTGTTTTTT.

The chain carries TRBV5-1 and TRBJ1-1; 7 nucleotides agree with TRBD1. The CDR3 spans 14 residues. Germline V gene data show CDR1 as SGHRS and CDR2 as YFSETQ. V lost 5 bases and J lost 3; bases outside the gene matches: 7. CDR3 sequence: CASRRDRQDTEAFF. CDR3 sequence (DNA): TGCGCCAGCAGGCGGGACAGACAAGACACTGAAGCTTTCTTT. The full variable domain, its missing parts supplied by reference TRBV5-1 and TRBJ1-1, is KAGVTQTPRYLIKTRGQQVTLSCSPISGHRSVSWYQQTPGQGLQFLFEYFSETQRNKGNFPGRFSGRQFSNSRSEMNVSTLELGDSALYLCASRRDRQDTEAFFGQGTRLTVV.

The chain links TRBV12-5 to TRBJ2-3; TRBD1 matches at 9 bases. The V gene end was trimmed by 1 base and the J gene end by 1 base; junction bases not matched to a gene: 0. The germline V gene encodes CDR1 LGHNT and CDR2 FRNRAP. The CDR3 totals 15 residues. The CDR3 DNA follows: TGTGCTAGTGGTTTGGGGGACAGGGGCACAGATACGCAGTATTTT. It yields the protein CASGLGDRGTDTQYF.

In DNA, the CDR3 is TGTGCCAGCAGCTTAGATCAGGGAGGAACAGATACGCAGTATTTT. Translated, it gives CASSLDQGGTDTQYF. V gene TRBV11-2 combines with J gene TRBJ2-3; D might be TRBD2 (6 bases). The CDR3 loop spans 15 amino acids. The V gene lost 0 bases and the J gene lost 3 bases, with 10 bases spanning the gap. Germline assignment: CDR1 SGHAT and CDR2 FQNNGV. Looking up the rest from reference TRBV11-2 and TRBJ2-3 gives the full variable domain: EAGVAQSPRYKIIEKRQSVAFWCNPISGHATLYWYQQILGQGPKLLIQFQNNGVVDDSQLPKDRFSAERLKGVDSTLKIQPAKLEDSAVYLCASSLDQGGTDTQYFGPGTRLTVL.

The chain is built from TRBV7-2 and TRBJ2-3; D unclear. Germline V gives CDR1 SGHTA, CDR2 FQGNSA. V was cut by 2 bases and J by 4 bases, with 7 bases left in between. CDR3 length: 13 residues. The CDR3 here is CASSLKRSDTQYF. The CDR3 coding sequence is TGTGCCAGCAGCTTAAAGCGATCAGATACGCAGTATTTT.

This clone occurred once. The CDR3 region is CASSTQGSGNSPLHF. For the CDR3, the DNA is TGTGCCAGTAGTACGCAGGGGTCTGGGAATTCACCCCTCCACTTT. The J gene is TRBJ1-6, the V gene TRBV19; tentatively, D is TRBD1 (6 bases). Trimming pared 4 bases from V and 7 bases from J, leaving 14 bases between. CDR1 LNHDA and CDR2 SQIVND come from the germline V gene (reference sequence). The CDR3 totals 15 residues.

V gene TRBV4-2 combines with J gene TRBJ2-5; 8 positions agree with TRBD1. V shed 4 bases, J shed 4 bases, and the junction held 5 bases outside the gene matches. The CDR3 has 14 amino acids. The germline V gene encodes CDR1 LGHNA and CDR2 YNFKEQ. The CDR3 reads CASSRGQGGETQYF. The CDR3 region has the DNA TGTGCCAGCAGCCGAGGACAGGGTGGAGAGACCCAGTACTTC.

The chain recombines TRBV29-1 with TRBJ2-5, with 9 bases lining up with TRBD2. Germline V gene data show CDR1 as SQVTM and CDR2 as ANQGSEA. The CDR3 totals 15 residues. V lost 2 bases, J lost 0 bases, and 4 bases stayed unmatched. Here the CDR3 DNA reads TGCAGCGTTGAAAAGACTAGCGGAAACCAAGAGACCCAGTACTTC. It specifies CSVEKTSGNQETQYF.

The chain uses TRBV6-2 or TRBV6-3 and TRBJ2-1; 9 nucleotides align to TRBD1. Germline CDR1 is MNHEY and CDR2 is SVGEGT. With 5 bases clipped from V and 13 bases from J, the junction kept 9 bases outside the gene matches. The CDR3 contains 13 residues. This chain's CDR3 is CASSRQGGHVQFF. DNA for the CDR3: TGTGCCAGCAGTAGACAGGGGGGACACGTTCAGTTCTTC.

V gene TRBV6-6 combines with J gene TRBJ2-3; D is possibly TRBD2 (6 bases). V was clipped by 5 bases and J by 6 bases, with 15 bases between them. There are 14 residues in the CDR3. From germline, CDR1 is MNHNY and CDR2 SVGAGI (reference sequence). The CDR3 is CASSPRDPADTQYF. The DNA of the CDR3 is TGTGCCAGCAGTCCGCGGGACCCGGCGGATACGCAGTATTTT.

This clone was counted a few times. V usage is TRBV18 and J usage is TRBJ1-6; 8 bases match TRBD1. The CDR3 consists of 17 residues. V was clipped by 4 bases and J by 5 bases; unmatched bases: 10. Germline loops: CDR1 KGHSH, CDR2 LQKENI. The CDR3 loop is CASSRIGQGGNNSPLHF. The DNA of the CDR3 is TGTGCCAGCTCACGGATAGGACAGGGCGGGAATAATTCACCCCTCCACTTT.

In this sample, this clone turned up once. The rearrangement joins TRBV27 to TRBJ2-2, with TRBD1 matching over 11 bases. The length of the CDR3 is 14 residues. The V segment lost 6 bases and the J segment 5 bases; nucleotides outside the gene matches: 2. The germline CDR1 and CDR2 sequences are MNHEY and SMNVEV (reference sequence). CDR3 in amino acids: CASSRDRGTGELFF. The CDR3 coding sequence is TGTGCCAGCAGCCGGGACAGGGGGACCGGGGAGCTGTTTTTT.

This clone was counted a single time. Here the CDR3 reads CASSDTDRNYGYTF. The CDR3 nucleotides are TGTGCCAGCAGTGACACGGACAGAAACTATGGCTACACCTTC. This chain connects TRBV6-4 to TRBJ1-2; weak D call: TRBD1 (6 bases). The V and J ends lost 2 bases and 2 bases respectively, with 9 bases between them. The CDR3 loop spans 14 amino acids. Germline V gives CDR1 MRHNA, CDR2 SNTAGT.

This chain uses TRBV11-3 with TRBJ2-3, with D possibly being TRBD1 (6 bases). The V gene's germline CDR1 is SGHNT and CDR2 YENEEA. This CDR3 region has 14 residues. V lost 4 bases and J 5 bases, leaving 13 bases between the germline ends. The CDR3 spells CASSSRQAGDTQYF. The CDR3 DNA is TGTGCCAGCAGCTCCCGACAGGCTGGAGATACGCAGTATTTT.

The chain links TRBV29-1 to TRBJ2-5, with TRBD1 identical over 9 bases. Per germline, CDR1 SQVTM and CDR2 ANQGSEA. This CDR3 has 12 amino acids. With 7 bases clipped from V and 5 bases from J, the junction kept 5 bases outside the gene matches. CDR3 protein: CSGHRGLETQYF. The CDR3 DNA sequence: TGCAGCGGTCACAGGGGGCTGGAGACCCAGTACTTC. The full variable domain, in which reference TRBV29-1 and TRBJ2-5 provide the parts outside the CDR3, is SAVISQKPSRDICQRGTSLTIQCQVDSQVTMMFWYRQQPGQSLTLIATANQGSEATYESGFVIDKFPISRPNLTFSTLTVSNMSPEDSSIYLCSGHRGLETQYFGPGTRLLVL.

This sequence joins TRBV6-5 and TRBJ2-3; D may be TRBD2 (5 bases). Germline V lookup: CDR1 MNHEY, CDR2 SVGAGI. This CDR3 contains 14 residues. The V end lost 6 bases, the J end lost 3 bases, and 13 bases lay between the germline ends. CDR3 nucleotides: TGTGCCAGCAGGAGGGAATATGGGACAGATACGCAGTATTTT. Translation gives CASRREYGTDTQYF.

This chain joins TRBV5-1 and TRBJ1-2, with 7 bases aligning to TRBD1. This CDR3 has 18 residues. V shed 3 bases and J 1 base; nucleotides not matched to a gene: 15. From germline, CDR1 is SGHRS and CDR2 YFSETQ. The DNA for the CDR3 is TGCGCCAGCAGCTCCTCTGGACAGGCAGGGGGGATTAACTATGGCTACACCTTC. Amino acid sequence: CASSSSGQAGGINYGYTF.

V usage is TRBV5-1 and J usage is TRBJ2-2; 10 nucleotides agree with TRBD2. CDR1 SGHRS and CDR2 YFSETQ come from the germline V gene. The CDR3 is made up of 16 amino acids. Trimming took 1 base from V and 7 from J; bases not matched to a gene: 7. CDR3 loop: CASSLRSGGAGGELFF. In DNA, the CDR3 is TGCGCCAGCAGCTTGCGGAGCGGGGGGGCTGGCGGGGAGCTGTTTTTT.

V usage is TRBV9 and J usage is TRBJ1-1; D gene uncertain. This CDR3 spans 14 amino acids. Trimming cost V 3 bases and J 1 base, with 10 bases left between them. The germline CDR1 and CDR2 sequences are SGDLS and YYNGEE. CDR3: CASSGNSGNTEAFF. The CDR3, as DNA: TGTGCCAGCAGCGGGAACAGTGGGAACACTGAAGCTTTCTTT. The full variable domain, rest sourced from reference TRBV9 and TRBJ1-1, is DSGVTQTPKHLITATGQRVTLRCSPRSGDLSVYWYQQSLDQGLQFLIQYYNGEERAKGNILERFSAQQFPDLHSELNLSSLELGDSALYFCASSGNSGNTEAFFGQGTRLTVV.